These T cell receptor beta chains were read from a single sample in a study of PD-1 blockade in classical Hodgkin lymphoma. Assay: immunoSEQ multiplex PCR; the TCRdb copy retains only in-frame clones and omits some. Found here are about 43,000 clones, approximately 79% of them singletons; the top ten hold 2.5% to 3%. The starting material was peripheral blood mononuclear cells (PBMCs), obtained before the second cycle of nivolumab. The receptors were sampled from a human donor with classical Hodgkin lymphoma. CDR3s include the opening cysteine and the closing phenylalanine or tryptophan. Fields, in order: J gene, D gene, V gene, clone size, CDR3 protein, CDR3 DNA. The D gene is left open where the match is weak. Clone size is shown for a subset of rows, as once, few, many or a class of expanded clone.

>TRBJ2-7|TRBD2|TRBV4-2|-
CASSQELLVGTSGTGEQYF
TGTGCCAGCAGCCAAGAATTGCTAGTCGGGACTAGCGGGACTGGGGAGCAGTACTTC
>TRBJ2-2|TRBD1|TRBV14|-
CASSQLRDRGYSNTGELFF
TGTGCCAGCAGCCAACTACGGGACAGGGGTTATTCAAACACCGGGGAGCTGTTTTTT
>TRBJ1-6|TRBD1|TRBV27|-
CASSLTGRSSYNSPLHF
TGTGCCAGCAGTCTGACAGGGAGGAGCTCCTATAATTCACCCCTCCACTTT
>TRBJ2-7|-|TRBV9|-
CASSVGGPYYEQYF
TGTGCCAGCAGCGTAGGGGGGCCCTACTACGAGCAGTACTTC
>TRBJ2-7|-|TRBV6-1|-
CASRAGYEQYF
TGTGCCAGCAGGGCTGGTTACGAGCAGTACTTC
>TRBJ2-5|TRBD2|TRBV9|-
CASSNVAGGSQETQYF
TGTGCCAGCAGCAATGTTGCGGGGGGGTCCCAAGAGACCCAGTACTTC
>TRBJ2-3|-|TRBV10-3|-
CAASLTGTDTQYF
TGTGCCGCGAGTCTGACAGGCACAGATACGCAGTATTTT
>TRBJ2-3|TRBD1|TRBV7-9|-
CAILITGGLDTQYF
TGTGCCATATTGATAACAGGGGGCTTGGATACGCAGTATTTT
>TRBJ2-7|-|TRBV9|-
CASSPPRLHEQYF
TGTGCCAGCAGCCCCCCTAGGCTTCACGAGCAGTACTTC
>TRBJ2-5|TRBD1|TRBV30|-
CAWSVQGQETQYF
TGTGCCTGGAGTGTACAGGGGCAGGAGACCCAGTACTTC
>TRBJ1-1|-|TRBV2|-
CASSEEGLSMNTEAFF
TGTGCCAGCAGTGAGGAGGGACTCAGCATGAACACTGAAGCTTTCTTT
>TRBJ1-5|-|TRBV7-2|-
CASSFFTQGQPQHF
TGTGCCAGCAGCTTTTTTACTCAGGGACAGCCCCAGCATTTT
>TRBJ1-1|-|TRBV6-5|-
CASSYFQGGTEAFF
TGTGCCAGCAGTTACTTTCAGGGTGGCACTGAAGCTTTCTTT
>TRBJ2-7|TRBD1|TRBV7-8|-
CASSLPDRGSYEQYF
TGTGCCAGCAGTCTCCCTGACAGGGGATCCTACGAGCAGTACTTC
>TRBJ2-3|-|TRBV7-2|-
CASSSPNTDTQYF
TGTGCCAGCAGCTCACCAAACACAGATACGCAGTATTTT
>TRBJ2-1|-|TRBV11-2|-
CASSLSFSAPGNEQFF
TGTGCCAGCAGCTTATCTTTTAGCGCCCCGGGAAATGAGCAGTTCTTC
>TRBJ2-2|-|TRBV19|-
CASSIATRGFGELFF
TGTGCCAGTAGTATAGCGACAAGGGGTTTCGGGGAGCTGTTTTTT
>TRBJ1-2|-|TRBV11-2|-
CASSFQGTNYGYTF
TGTGCCAGCAGCTTCCAGGGGACTAACTATGGCTACACCTTC
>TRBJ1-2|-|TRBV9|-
CASSVIATGRSYTF
TGTGCCAGCAGCGTAATTGCCACAGGGCGAAGCTACACCTTC
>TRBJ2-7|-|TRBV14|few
CASSHSRVRSEQYF
TGTGCCAGCAGCCACTCAAGGGTAAGAAGCGAGCAGTACTTC
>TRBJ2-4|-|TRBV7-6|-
CASSLGQEGRNIQYF
TGTGCCAGCAGCTTAGGTCAGGAAGGGAGAAACATTCAGTACTTC
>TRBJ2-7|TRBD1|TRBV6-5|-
CASSYDGTGEQYF
TGTGCCAGCAGTTATGACGGGACAGGGGAGCAGTACTTC
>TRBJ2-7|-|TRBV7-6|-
CASSFGQLYEQYF
TGTGCCAGCAGCTTTGGACAGCTCTACGAGCAGTACTTC
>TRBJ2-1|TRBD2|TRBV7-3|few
CASSSIFSGPREQFF
TGTGCCAGCAGTTCCATCTTTAGCGGGCCCCGAGAGCAGTTCTTC
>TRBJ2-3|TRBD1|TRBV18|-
CASSPPARGLVDTQYF
TGTGCCAGCTCACCTCCGGCAAGGGGGCTTGTAGATACGCAGTATTTT